This is a list of T cell receptor beta chains from one sample in a study of blood T cell repertoires in COVID-19. Measured with immunoSEQ multiplex PCR; TCRdb has only the in-frame clones, and not every one. Among about 52,000 clones listed, around 88% were seen once. The source material was peripheral blood. All receptors come from a woman of 80 years or more with acute or convalescent COVID-19. Each CDR3 is given with its conserved first and last residue. D genes are given only for firm matches. The listing skips clone size in some rows; elsewhere it reads once, few, many or a size class.

CDR3 DNA: TGTGCCAGCCGCCTTCGACAGGGCGCCACTGAAGCTTTCTTT
CDR3 protein: CASRLRQGATEAFF
D gene: TRBD1
CDR3 length: 14
V gene: TRBV11-3
J gene: TRBJ1-1
clone size: once

CDR3 DNA: TGTGCCAGCAGTGGGGCCTCTATCGGGCCCCAGCATTTT
CDR3 protein: CASSGASIGPQHF
D gene: .
CDR3 length: 13
V gene: TRBV2
J gene: TRBJ1-5
clone size: .

CDR3 DNA: TGTGCCAGTAGTATACAAGGACTTGAAGCTTTCTTT
CDR3 protein: CASSIQGLEAFF
D gene: .
CDR3 length: 12
V gene: TRBV19
J gene: TRBJ1-1
clone size: .

CDR3 DNA: TGTGCCAGCAGCGTAGATCTCGCTAGGACCCAGTACTTC
CDR3 protein: CASSVDLARTQYF
D gene: .
CDR3 length: 13
V gene: TRBV9
J gene: TRBJ2-5
clone size: .

CDR3 DNA: TGTGCCAGCAGTGAATCGCGAAAACTGTTTTTT
CDR3 protein: CASSESRKLFF
D gene: .
CDR3 length: 11
V gene: TRBV2
J gene: TRBJ1-4
clone size: .

CDR3 DNA: TGCGCCAGCAGCTCTGGACAGGGAACGAACACTGAAGCTTTCTTT
CDR3 protein: CASSSGQGTNTEAFF
D gene: TRBD1
CDR3 length: 15
V gene: TRBV5-1
J gene: TRBJ1-1
clone size: .

CDR3 DNA: TGTGCCAGAGCCGACAGGGCCCAGGATTCACCCCTCCACTTT
CDR3 protein: CARADRAQDSPLHF
D gene: TRBD1
CDR3 length: 14
V gene: TRBV2
J gene: TRBJ1-6
clone size: .

CDR3 DNA: TGTGCCAGCAGTGAAGCCGGGACAGGGAACTCTGGGGCCAACGTCCTGACTTTC
CDR3 protein: CASSEAGTGNSGANVLTF
D gene: TRBD1
CDR3 length: 18
V gene: TRBV6-1
J gene: TRBJ2-6
clone size: once

CDR3 DNA: TGTGCCACCAGCAGAGGTGGGACTAGCGGGGGGGAAGGGCAGTTCTTC
CDR3 protein: CATSRGGTSGGEGQFF
D gene: TRBD2
CDR3 length: 16
V gene: TRBV15
J gene: TRBJ2-1
clone size: .

CDR3 DNA: TGTGCCAGCTCACCGGGGGCAGCTAATCAGCCCCAGCATTTT
CDR3 protein: CASSPGAANQPQHF
D gene: .
CDR3 length: 14
V gene: TRBV18
J gene: TRBJ1-5
clone size: once

CDR3 DNA: TGTGCCAGCAGTACTAAGACCGCGAATAATTCACCCCTCCACTTT
CDR3 protein: CASSTKTANNSPLHF
D gene: .
CDR3 length: 15
V gene: TRBV2
J gene: TRBJ1-6
clone size: .

CDR3 DNA: TGCGCCAGCAGTGCCCGGACAGGGGAGGACACTGAAGCTTTCTTT
CDR3 protein: CASSARTGEDTEAFF
D gene: TRBD1
CDR3 length: 15
V gene: TRBV10-1
J gene: TRBJ1-1
clone size: .

CDR3 DNA: TGTGCCAGCAGCTCCCCCCGGGTGGGGAACACTGAAGCTTTCTTT
CDR3 protein: CASSSPRVGNTEAFF
D gene: .
CDR3 length: 15
V gene: TRBV11-1
J gene: TRBJ1-1
clone size: .

CDR3 DNA: TGTGCCAGCAACTTAGGGGGCGCCGATGAAAAACTGTTTTTT
CDR3 protein: CASNLGGADEKLFF
D gene: TRBD1
CDR3 length: 14
V gene: TRBV7-9
J gene: TRBJ1-4
clone size: .

CDR3 DNA: TGTGCCAGCAGCCCCACGGGACTTCCCGGAGATACGCAGTATTTT
CDR3 protein: CASSPTGLPGDTQYF
D gene: .
CDR3 length: 15
V gene: TRBV7-3
J gene: TRBJ2-3
clone size: .

CDR3 DNA: TGTGCCACCAGCAGAGATAGGGGTGTCGACAGGGGAATAGGTCAGCCCCAGCATTTT
CDR3 protein: CATSRDRGVDRGIGQPQHF
D gene: TRBD1
CDR3 length: 19
V gene: TRBV15
J gene: TRBJ1-5
clone size: .

CDR3 DNA: TGTGCCATCAGTCAAACAGGGAGTGCCTATAATTCACCCCTCCACTTT
CDR3 protein: CAISQTGSAYNSPLHF
D gene: .
CDR3 length: 16
V gene: TRBV10-3
J gene: TRBJ1-6
clone size: .

CDR3 DNA: TGCGCCAGCAGCTTGGTGGGGGCGCCTGAAGCTTTCTTT
CDR3 protein: CASSLVGAPEAFF
D gene: .
CDR3 length: 13
V gene: TRBV5-1
J gene: TRBJ1-1
clone size: few

CDR3 DNA: TGTGCCAGCAGCCAAGAAAGGACTAGCGGGACTGGGGCCAACGTCCTGACTTTC
CDR3 protein: CASSQERTSGTGANVLTF
D gene: TRBD2
CDR3 length: 18
V gene: TRBV4-2
J gene: TRBJ2-6
clone size: .

CDR3 DNA: TGTGCCAGCAGCCCCGGGGGGCTAGACAATGAGCAGTTCTTC
CDR3 protein: CASSPGGLDNEQFF
D gene: .
CDR3 length: 14
V gene: TRBV11-2
J gene: TRBJ2-1
clone size: once

CDR3 DNA: TGTGCCACCTTTTCCGGGGAGGAAGATGAGCAGTTCTTC
CDR3 protein: CATFSGEEDEQFF
D gene: .
CDR3 length: 13
V gene: TRBV2
J gene: TRBJ2-1
clone size: .

CDR3 DNA: TGTGCCAGCAGGACCAAGGGGAGGGCAGGGCAGTTCTTC
CDR3 protein: CASRTKGRAGQFF
D gene: TRBD2
CDR3 length: 13
V gene: TRBV6-5
J gene: TRBJ2-1
clone size: .

CDR3 DNA: TGTGCCAGCTCACCCGGAGGGACTAGCTCAGATACGCAGTATTTT
CDR3 protein: CASSPGGTSSDTQYF
D gene: TRBD2
CDR3 length: 15
V gene: TRBV18
J gene: TRBJ2-3
clone size: .

CDR3 DNA: TGTGCCAGCTCACCGGGCAGAGAGGGTACTTCACCCCTCCACTTT
CDR3 protein: CASSPGREGTSPLHF
D gene: .
CDR3 length: 15
V gene: TRBV18
J gene: TRBJ1-6
clone size: .

CDR3 DNA: TGTGCCAGCAGCCACAGGGCACAAGATGGCTACACCTTC
CDR3 protein: CASSHRAQDGYTF
D gene: .
CDR3 length: 13
V gene: TRBV27
J gene: TRBJ1-2
clone size: .

CDR3 DNA: TGTGCCAGCAGCCTCGGGTCAGTTAATTCACCCCTCCACTTT
CDR3 protein: CASSLGSVNSPLHF
D gene: .
CDR3 length: 14
V gene: TRBV7-8
J gene: TRBJ1-6
clone size: many

CDR3 DNA: TGTGCCAGTACCATGGGGCGGAATATAGCCAAAAACATTCAGTACTTC
CDR3 protein: CASTMGRNIAKNIQYF
D gene: .
CDR3 length: 16
V gene: TRBV19
J gene: TRBJ2-4
clone size: once

CDR3 DNA: TGCGCCAGCAGCTTCGGGACTAGCGGGAGTTTCTACAATGAGCAGTTCTTC
CDR3 protein: CASSFGTSGSFYNEQFF
D gene: TRBD2
CDR3 length: 17
V gene: TRBV5-1
J gene: TRBJ2-1
clone size: few

CDR3 DNA: TGTGCCAGCAGCCAAGCTTACAGTAATAATTCACCCCTCCACTTT
CDR3 protein: CASSQAYSNNSPLHF
D gene: .
CDR3 length: 15
V gene: TRBV3-1/TRBV3-2
J gene: TRBJ1-6
clone size: .

CDR3 DNA: TGTGCCAGTAGTTTATTAGGCCGGACAGCCATCAACACCGGGGAGCTGTTTTTT
CDR3 protein: CASSLLGRTAINTGELFF
D gene: .
CDR3 length: 18
V gene: TRBV19
J gene: TRBJ2-2
clone size: few

CDR3 DNA: TGTGCCAGCCTGCCCGGGACACTCTATGGCTACACCTTC
CDR3 protein: CASLPGTLYGYTF
D gene: .
CDR3 length: 13
V gene: TRBV2
J gene: TRBJ1-2
clone size: .

CDR3 DNA: TGTGCCAGCAGTGAGACTCGCGGGACTATACCGGGCAATGAGCAGTTCTTC
CDR3 protein: CASSETRGTIPGNEQFF
D gene: TRBD2
CDR3 length: 17
V gene: TRBV25-1
J gene: TRBJ2-1
clone size: many

CDR3 DNA: TGTGCCAGCTCACCAGGGACAGGGGGCTACGAGCAGTACTTC
CDR3 protein: CASSPGTGGYEQYF
D gene: TRBD1
CDR3 length: 14
V gene: TRBV18
J gene: TRBJ2-7
clone size: .

CDR3 DNA: TGCGCCAGCAGTGAGCAAGGGGGGGGCGGGGAGCTGTTTTTT
CDR3 protein: CASSEQGGGGELFF
D gene: .
CDR3 length: 14
V gene: TRBV10-2
J gene: TRBJ2-2
clone size: .

CDR3 DNA: TGTGCCAGCAGCCTTAGGGGAAACGGCAATCAGCCCCAGCATTTT
CDR3 protein: CASSLRGNGNQPQHF
D gene: .
CDR3 length: 15
V gene: TRBV16
J gene: TRBJ1-5
clone size: .

CDR3 DNA: TGTGCCAGCAGTACCCGGACAGGACCCAACTATGGCTACACCTTC
CDR3 protein: CASSTRTGPNYGYTF
D gene: TRBD1
CDR3 length: 15
V gene: TRBV6-6
J gene: TRBJ1-2
clone size: .

CDR3 DNA: TGTGCCAGCAGTTTCGGGAGAAGGACGGGGAACACAGATACGCAGTATTTT
CDR3 protein: CASSFGRRTGNTDTQYF
D gene: .
CDR3 length: 17
V gene: TRBV6-2/TRBV6-3
J gene: TRBJ2-3
clone size: .

CDR3 DNA: TGTGCCAGCAAAGAGAGCGGGAGGCAGTTCTTC
CDR3 protein: CASKESGRQFF
D gene: TRBD2
CDR3 length: 11
V gene: TRBV6-5
J gene: TRBJ2-1
clone size: .

CDR3 DNA: TGTGCCAGCTCCAAAAAGGGGCAGAACACCGGGGAGCTGTTTTTT
CDR3 protein: CASSKKGQNTGELFF
D gene: .
CDR3 length: 15
V gene: TRBV7-3
J gene: TRBJ2-2
clone size: once

CDR3 DNA: TGTGCCAGCAGCGCCCAGAGGGAGAGGGGCTACACCTTC
CDR3 protein: CASSAQRERGYTF
D gene: .
CDR3 length: 13
V gene: TRBV9
J gene: TRBJ1-2
clone size: .

CDR3 DNA: TGTGCCACCAGCTCCCGAGGTAGCTTCGGGAGCGAGCAGTACTTC
CDR3 protein: CATSSRGSFGSEQYF
D gene: .
CDR3 length: 15
V gene: TRBV15
J gene: TRBJ2-7
clone size: once

CDR3 DNA: TGTGCCAGCACTGAGCGGGGGGTAAACGAGCAGTACTTC
CDR3 protein: CASTERGVNEQYF
D gene: TRBD2
CDR3 length: 13
V gene: TRBV6-4
J gene: TRBJ2-7
clone size: .

CDR3 DNA: TGTGCCAGCAGCCCGCCATCAGGGGTCCTCACCGGGGAGCTGTTTTTT
CDR3 protein: CASSPPSGVLTGELFF
D gene: .
CDR3 length: 16
V gene: TRBV7-9
J gene: TRBJ2-2
clone size: .

CDR3 DNA: TGTGCCAGCAGCTTAGGACAGGGTAGGGCTTTCTTT
CDR3 protein: CASSLGQGRAFF
D gene: TRBD1
CDR3 length: 12
V gene: TRBV7-3
J gene: TRBJ1-1
clone size: once

CDR3 DNA: TGTGCCAGCAGTTCGGGGGGCTTGGTCTCTGGGGCCAACGTCCTGACTTTC
CDR3 protein: CASSSGGLVSGANVLTF
D gene: .
CDR3 length: 17
V gene: TRBV28
J gene: TRBJ2-6
clone size: .

CDR3 DNA: TGTGCCAGCAGCCTAGGAGGACAGGGTAGGCAGCCCCAGCATTTT
CDR3 protein: CASSLGGQGRQPQHF
D gene: TRBD1
CDR3 length: 15
V gene: TRBV3-1/TRBV3-2
J gene: TRBJ1-5
clone size: .

CDR3 DNA: TGTGCCAGTAGTATACACTTTCGAGCGGCGAACACCGGGGAGCTGTTTTTT
CDR3 protein: CASSIHFRAANTGELFF
D gene: .
CDR3 length: 17
V gene: TRBV19
J gene: TRBJ2-2
clone size: .

CDR3 DNA: TGTGCCAGCAGCCAAGGACGGGAGCATGAAAAACTGTTTTTT
CDR3 protein: CASSQGREHEKLFF
D gene: .
CDR3 length: 14
V gene: TRBV4-2
J gene: TRBJ1-4
clone size: .